This T cell receptor beta chain was recorded in a study of cytomegalovirus exposure and HLA in healthy donors. Study-wide points: Information on immune exposure was restricted to one variable (CMV serostatus). Under in vitro conditions, a few CMV-associated chains were confirmed as specific for CMV antigens. Prior analysis indicated that the majority of TCR beta V segments exhibited productivity approximately 87% or approximately 30% of the time. Reportedly, TCR beta sequences accurately predicted HLA-A and HLA-B alleles in most subjects.

The germline gives CDR1 LNHNV, CDR2 YYDKDF (reference sequence). After removal of 5 bases from V and 5 bases from J, the junction contained 5 bases not matched to a gene. The CDR3 length is 13 residues. PCR amplification relied on 60 Vbeta primers (plus 13 Jbeta primers). This table comes from immunoSEQ multiplex PCR, and its TCRdb copy is limited to in-frame clones, with some not included. The table has roughly 200,000 clones, around 80% seen once. Points on this clone: Its matching antigen is unknown.

This TCR was sampled from a man under 40 in good health and CMV-seronegative. This chain joins TRBV15 and TRBJ2-5, with TRBD2 identical over 7 bases. Sequencing input: PBMCs. CDR3 loop: CATSLGGTETQYF. Here the CDR3 DNA reads TGTGCCACCAGCCTGGGGGGGACGGAGACCCAGTACTTC.